This TCR beta chain came from a study of beta chain features in type 1 diabetes. General study findings and limits: Shorter TCRB CDR3s, moderately but significantly so, marked every one of the four CD4+ subsets in Type 1 diabetes patients.

Trimming left V 2 bases short and J 3 bases short, with 14 bases between. The CDR3 is made up of 15 amino acids. Looked up from germline, CDR1 is MNHNS and CDR2 is SASEGT. Every isolated RNA sample was fully reverse transcribed, so sequencing captured expressed TCRB transcripts. Method: immunoSEQ multiplex PCR; TCRdb's copy keeps in-frame clones and lacks some. The repertoire includes 400,000 or so clones, 8.5% to 10% of them detected once, and about 0.63% sits in the top ten. This clone was detected only a few times. Its target is unknown. This sequence originates from a man aged 25 to 45 with type 1 diabetes. The V and J genes are TRBV6-1 and TRBJ2-7; D may be TRBD2 (7 bases). The sample consisted of central memory CD4+ T cells from blood. CDR3 in amino acids: CASSEIGGQSYEQYF. For the CDR3, the DNA is TGTGCCAGCAGTGAAATCGGGGGGCAAAGCTACGAGCAGTACTTC.